These 21 T cell receptor beta chains came from one sample sequenced in a study of long-term antiretroviral therapy in people with HIV (dated 2022 in TCRdb). Sequencing of the TRB variable region was done with the immunoSEQ hsTCRB v3.0 assay at survey level resolution. TCRdb mirrors the immuneACCESS table, restricted to in-frame sequences. Some clones are absent from its copies; in checked studies, under half trace to an unresolved V gene, and the reason for the others is unknown. The sample contains 21,000 or so clones, more than 70% of them found a single time. 3.3% of the sample is taken by the ten largest. Sequenced here: unsorted PBMCs, sampled roughly 2.5 years after starting antiretroviral therapy. All receptors come from a woman between 50 and 59 years old with HIV.

This sequence joins TRBV11-3 and TRBJ2-1; 9 bases agree with TRBD1. There are 15 residues in the CDR3. Germline CDR1 is SGHNT and CDR2 is YENEEA. V trimming: 4 bases; J trimming: 2 bases; junction bases outside the gene matches: 3. Here the CDR3 reads CASSSTGGAYNEQFF. The CDR3 nucleotides are TGTGCCAGCAGCTCCACAGGGGGCGCCTACAATGAGCAGTTCTTC. Looking up the rest from reference TRBV11-3 and TRBJ2-1 gives the full variable domain: EAGVVQSPRYKIIEKKQPVAFWCNPISGHNTLYWYLQNLGQGPELLIRYENEEAVDDSQLPKDRFSAERLKGVDSTLKIQPAELGDSAVYLCASSSTGGAYNEQFFGPGTRLTVL.

The chain couples TRBV11-3 to TRBJ2-1; no definite D call. V lost 3 bases and J lost 2, with 5 bases in between. The CDR3 runs 13 residues. From germline, CDR1 is SGHNT and CDR2 YENEEA. The DNA for the CDR3 is TGTGCCAGCAGCTTCGGAGCCTACAATGAGCAGTTCTTC. It encodes CASSFGAYNEQFF.

J is TRBJ2-1 and V is TRBV12-2. TRBV12-2 is reported as a pseudogene. The CDR3 has 15 residues. The CDR3 is CASRLSRPIDNEQFF. CDR3 DNA: TGTGCAAGTCGCTTAAGTCGGCCAATTGACAATGAGCAGTTCTTC.

The chain recombines TRBV18 with TRBJ2-5; the match to TRBD1 covers 9 bases. The germline V gene has CDR1 KGHSH and CDR2 LQKENI. The CDR3 is 16 residues long. The V gene end was trimmed by 2 bases and the J gene end by 3 bases; junction bases not matched to a gene: 7. The CDR3 coding sequence is TGTGCCAGCTCACCAAACAGGGGGCGGCTGAAAGAGACCCAGTACTTC. It codes for CASSPNRGRLKETQYF.

The rearrangement joins TRBV7-2 to TRBJ2-3, with a tentative D call TRBD2 (6 bases). V lost 6 bases and J lost 0, with 16 bases in between. The length of the CDR3 is 16 residues. Germline V gene data show CDR1 as SGHTA and CDR2 as FQGNSA. The CDR3 loop is CASSERGILSTDTQYF. The CDR3 DNA reads as TGTGCCAGCAGTGAACGGGGGATCCTTAGCACAGATACGCAGTATTTT. The variable domain in full, completed from reference TRBV7-2 and TRBJ2-3, reads GAGVSQSPSNKVTEKGKDVELRCDPISGHTALYWYRQSLGQGLEFLIYFQGNSAPDKSGLPSDRFSAERTGGSVSTLTIQRTQQEDSAVYLCASSERGILSTDTQYFGPGTRLTVL.

This rearrangement joins TRBV5-1 to TRBJ2-6; D remains unclear. Trimming stripped 0 bases from V and 0 bases from J, with 7 bases between. The CDR3 contains 16 residues. Per the germline V gene, CDR1 is SGHRS and CDR2 is YFSETQ. The CDR3 DNA follows: TGCGCCAGCAGCTTGGAACGAGGCTCTGGGGCCAACGTCCTGACTTTC. Amino acids: CASSLERGSGANVLTF.

Only a few counts were recorded for this clone. CDR3 sequence: CASSTLVGYTGELFF. The CDR3 coding sequence is TGCGCCAGCAGCACCTTAGTGGGTTATACCGGGGAGCTGTTTTTT. The chain has TRBV5-1 and TRBJ2-2, with D unclear. The germline CDR1 and CDR2 sequences are SGHRS and YFSETQ. V lost 4 bases and J 5 bases, leaving 15 bases between the germline ends. This CDR3 has 15 residues.

This clone appeared a single time. CDR3 sequence reads: CASRDPGGTEAFF. In nucleotides, the CDR3 is TGTGCCAGCAGGGACCCAGGGGGGACTGAAGCTTTCTTT. The V call is TRBV6-6, the J call TRBJ1-1, with 7 bases fitting TRBD1. The CDR3 has 13 residues. V shed 6 bases and J 5 bases; nucleotides not matched to a gene: 6. CDR1 is MNHNY, CDR2 SVGAGI, per germline (reference sequence).

This clone was found once. In nucleotides, the CDR3 is TGTGCCATCAGGAGGGGACAGGTTTTGAACACTGAAGCTTTCTTT. It yields the protein CAIRRGQVLNTEAFF. J is TRBJ1-1 and V is TRBV10-3, with 8 bases fitting TRBD1. V lost 6 bases, J lost 0 bases, and 6 bases stayed unmatched. Germline-derived CDR1 and CDR2 are ENHRY and SYGVKD. The CDR3 contains 15 residues.

The chain employs TRBV11-2 and TRBJ2-7; 7 bases match TRBD2. This CDR3 spans 13 amino acids. Looked up from germline, CDR1 is SGHAT and CDR2 is FQNNGV. V shed 6 bases and J 6 bases; nucleotides not matched to a gene: 8. CDR3 coding DNA: TGTGCCAGCAGAGTGGTTTTAGCGGGCGAGCAGTACTTC. Translation gives CASRVVLAGEQYF.

This chain joins TRBV7-2 and TRBJ2-3; no reliable D call. V was shortened by 6 bases and J by 5 bases, with 12 bases between the two germline ends. CDR1 SGHTA and CDR2 FQGNSA come from the germline V gene. The CDR3 totals 13 residues. The CDR3 bases are TGTGCCAGCAGGGGTTCTGGGGAAGATACGCAGTATTTT. It translates to CASRGSGEDTQYF.

This chain joins TRBV2 and TRBJ2-2, with a weak D call TRBD1 (8 bases). Germline CDR1 reads SNHLY; CDR2 reads FYNNEI. V was clipped by 6 bases and J by 2 bases, with 16 bases between them. This CDR3 is built from 16 residues. CDR3 nucleotides: TGTGCCAGCAGGGGGGGGACAGGAGCAAACACCGGGGAGCTGTTTTTT. This gives the protein CASRGGTGANTGELFF.

This chain uses TRBV7-9 with TRBJ2-5; D perhaps matches TRBD2 (6 bases). Looked up from germline, CDR1 is SEHNR and CDR2 is FQNEAQ (reference sequence). CDR3 length: 12 residues. Between the trimmed V and J ends, which lost 5 bases and 5 bases, there was a span of 9 bases. CDR3 in DNA: TGTGCCAGCAGCAATAGCGGTGAGACCCAGTACTTC. Encoded protein: CASSNSGETQYF.

The chain couples TRBV28 to TRBJ2-3; D uncertain. The CDR3 extends over 13 amino acids. The germline gives CDR1 MDHEN, CDR2 SYDVKM. The V end lost 7 bases, the J end lost 1 base, and 9 bases lay between the germline ends. The CDR3 region is CASNLRGTDTQYF. As DNA, the CDR3 is TGTGCCAGCAACCTCCGCGGCACAGATACGCAGTATTTT.

V usage is TRBV21-1 and J usage is TRBJ2-1; the table's D call of TRBD2 was not tested on the DNA. TRBV21-1 is flagged as a pseudogene. This CDR3 contains 13 residues. CDR3 coding DNA: TGTGCCAGAACACGCGGGAGTCTGAATGAGCAGTTCTTC. It specifies CARTRGSLNEQFF.

This clone appeared once. Sequence at one end of the junction differs from germline and may be a read error. The chain couples TRBV7-7 to TRBJ2-2; TRBD1 aligns across 8 bases. CDR3 length: 15 amino acids. CDR1 SSHAT and CDR2 FNYEAQ come from the germline V gene (reference sequence). In DNA form, the CDR3 reads TGTGCTAGCAGCCCCGGGACAGGGAACACCGGGGAGCTGTTTTTT. Translation gives CASSPGTGNTGELFF. Looking up the rest from reference TRBV7-7 and TRBJ2-2 gives the full variable domain: GAGVSQSPRYKVTKRGQDVTLRCDPISSHATLYWYQQALGQGPEFLTYFNYEAQPDKSGLPSDRFSAERPEGSISTLTIQRTEQRDSAMYRCASSPGTGNTGELFFGEGSRLTVL.

This chain connects TRBV18 to TRBJ2-6, with 9 bases aligning to TRBD1. V lost 2 bases and J lost 0; bases outside the gene matches: 5. CDR3 length: 18 residues. The germline gives CDR1 KGHSH, CDR2 LQKENI. The CDR3 spells CASSPGTGTLSGANVLTF. DNA for the CDR3: TGTGCCAGCTCACCAGGGACAGGGACCCTCTCTGGGGCCAACGTCCTGACTTTC.

The CDR3 here is CSVEPGGGDEQFF. The CDR3 DNA reads TGCAGCGTTGAGCCTGGGGGAGGCGATGAGCAGTTCTTC. The chain recombines TRBV29-1 with TRBJ2-1; TRBD2 might be the D (6 bases). The CDR3 sequence is 13 residues long. V lost 3 bases to trimming and J lost 8 bases, with 14 bases between them. Per germline, CDR1 SQVTM and CDR2 ANQGSEA.

The CDR3 region has the DNA TGTGCCAGCAGTGTAGACAGGGGGCTTAGGGAGACCCAGTACTTC. Its translation: CASSVDRGLRETQYF. V and J are TRBV6-1 and TRBJ2-5; TRBD1 aligns across 10 bases. Germline lookup yields CDR1 MNHNS and CDR2 SASEGT. CDR3 length: 15 residues. Germline trimming cut 4 bases from V and 5 bases from J; bases unmatched to any gene: 7.

The chain joins TRBV25-1 to TRBJ2-7; TRBD2 is a possible D gene (5 bases). The germline gives CDR1 MGHDK, CDR2 SYGVNS. The CDR3 totals 15 residues. V lost 3 bases and J 5 bases, leaving 17 bases between the germline ends. This CDR3 is CASSEGRELVHEQYF. CDR3 sequence (DNA): TGTGCCAGCAGTGAGGGTCGGGAATTGGTCCACGAGCAGTACTTC.

The chain has TRBV6-1 and TRBJ2-7, with TRBD2 matching over 7 bases. The J segment lost 1 base and the V segment lost 4 bases, leaving 4 bases of the junction unmatched. Germline V lookup: CDR1 MNHNS, CDR2 SASEGT. This CDR3 has 14 amino acids. The CDR3 DNA reads TGTGCCAGCAGTGTCGGGGGGATGTCCTACGAGCAGTACTTC. Translating it yields CASSVGGMSYEQYF.